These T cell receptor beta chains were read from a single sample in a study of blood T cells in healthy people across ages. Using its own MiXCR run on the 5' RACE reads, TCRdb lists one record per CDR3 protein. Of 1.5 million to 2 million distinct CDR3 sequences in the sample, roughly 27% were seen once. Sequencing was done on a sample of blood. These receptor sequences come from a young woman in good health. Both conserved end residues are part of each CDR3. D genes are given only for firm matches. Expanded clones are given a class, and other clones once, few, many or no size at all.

CDR3: CASSFIDGYTF
DNA: TGTGCCAGCAGTTTCATAGATGGCTACACCTTC
D: .
V: TRBV28
size: few
J: TRBJ1-2
length: 11

CDR3: CASSPKGNSSSGWSDEQFF
DNA: TGTGCCAGCAGCCCAAAGGGCAATTCTAGTAGCGGGTGGAGCGATGAGCAGTTCTTC
D: TRBD2
V: TRBV7-3
size: few
J: TRBJ2-1
length: 19

CDR3: CASSAGVADTQYF
DNA: TGTGCCAGCAGCGCGGGAGTTGCAGATACGCAGTATTTT
D: TRBD2
V: TRBV7-2
size: few
J: TRBJ2-3
length: 13

CDR3: CASSQVAGEGELFF
DNA: TGCGCCAGCAGCCAAGTAGCGGGAGAAGGGGAGCTGTTTTTT
D: TRBD2
V: TRBV4-3
size: few
J: TRBJ2-2
length: 14

CDR3: CASRPTSGSGNEQFF
DNA: TGTGCCAGCAGGCCGACTAGCGGGAGCGGTAATGAGCAGTTCTTC
D: TRBD2
V: TRBV12-3/TRBV12-4
size: few
J: TRBJ2-1
length: 15

CDR3: CASSFDRRETQYF
DNA: TGTGCCAGCTCATTCGACAGGAGGGAGACCCAGTACTTC
D: .
V: TRBV18
size: few
J: TRBJ2-5
length: 13

CDR3: CASKGWQSTDTQYF
DNA: TGTGCCAGCAAGGGTTGGCAAAGCACAGATACGCAGTATTTT
D: .
V: TRBV2
size: few
J: TRBJ2-3
length: 14

CDR3: CASSFSGGTLNSGANVLTF
DNA: TGTGCCAGCAGCTTCTCGGGCGGGACGCTGAACTCTGGGGCCAACGTCCTGACTTTC
D: .
V: TRBV7-9
size: .
J: TRBJ2-6
length: 19

CDR3: CASSRRLAGFNEQFF
DNA: TGTGCCAGCAGCCGAAGGCTAGCGGGGTTCAATGAGCAGTTCTTC
D: TRBD2
V: TRBV3-1
size: few
J: TRBJ2-1
length: 15

CDR3: CARSLAGGEQFF
DNA: TGTGCCAGGAGTCTAGCGGGGGGAGAGCAGTTCTTC
D: TRBD2
V: TRBV19
size: .
J: TRBJ2-1
length: 12

CDR3: CSARMFGLGTSGSVYNEQFF
DNA: TGCAGTGCTAGAATGTTTGGTTTAGGGACTAGCGGGAGCGTTTACAATGAGCAGTTCTTC
D: TRBD2
V: TRBV20-1
size: few
J: TRBJ2-1
length: 20

CDR3: CASSLAQDGTYEQYF
DNA: TGTGCCAGCAGCTTAGCTCAAGACGGGACCTACGAGCAGTACTTC
D: .
V: TRBV7-2
size: many
J: TRBJ2-7
length: 15

CDR3: CSVERADGNGYTF
DNA: TGCAGCGTTGAGAGGGCGGATGGTAATGGCTACACCTTC
D: .
V: TRBV29-1
size: .
J: TRBJ1-2
length: 13

CDR3: CASTWEKSGDTEAFF
DNA: TGTGCCAGCACATGGGAAAAGAGTGGCGACACTGAAGCTTTCTTT
D: .
V: TRBV2
size: .
J: TRBJ1-1
length: 15

CDR3: CASSKNWNQPQHF
DNA: TGTGCCAGCAGTAAGAATTGGAATCAGCCCCAGCATTTT
D: .
V: TRBV6-2/TRBV6-3
size: .
J: TRBJ1-5
length: 13

CDR3: CASSDLTTSGGDNEQFF
DNA: TGTGCCAGCAGCGACCTCACTACTAGCGGGGGTGACAATGAGCAGTTCTTC
D: TRBD2
V: TRBV9
size: .
J: TRBJ2-1
length: 17

CDR3: CASSSSGTSDGERFF
DNA: TGTGCCAGCAGCTCGTCCGGGACTAGCGACGGGGAGCGGTTTTTT
D: TRBD2
V: TRBV7-2
size: .
J: TRBJ2-2
length: 15

CDR3: CASSGSNRPYNEQFF
DNA: TGTGCCAGCAGTGGGAGCAATAGGCCGTACAATGAGCAGTTCTTC
D: .
V: TRBV2
size: once
J: TRBJ2-1
length: 15

CDR3: CASSLSFWTANSNQPQHF
DNA: TGTGCCAGCAGTTTATCATTCTGGACAGCTAATAGCAATCAGCCCCAGCATTTT
D: .
V: TRBV28
size: .
J: TRBJ1-5
length: 18

CDR3: CASSFSSYEQFF
DNA: TGTGCCAGCAGCTTTTCGAGCTATGAGCAGTTCTTC
D: .
V: TRBV11-2
size: many
J: TRBJ2-1
length: 12

CDR3: CSVGGTGVNDEQFF
DNA: TGCAGCGTCGGAGGGACAGGGGTTAACGATGAGCAGTTCTTC
D: TRBD1
V: TRBV29-1
size: .
J: TRBJ2-1
length: 14

CDR3: CASSPKVGAHNEQFF
DNA: TGTGCCAGCAGTCCAAAAGTGGGGGCCCACAATGAGCAGTTCTTC
D: .
V: TRBV27
size: few
J: TRBJ2-1
length: 15

CDR3: CASSYWRSGGLNEQFF
DNA: TGTGCCAGCAGTTACTGGAGAAGCGGGGGCCTAAATGAGCAGTTCTTC
D: TRBD2
V: TRBV6-5
size: .
J: TRBJ2-1
length: 16

CDR3: CASKPGQSQDTQYF
DNA: TGCGCCAGCAAACCAGGGCAGAGCCAGGATACGCAGTATTTT
D: .
V: TRBV5-1
size: .
J: TRBJ2-3
length: 14

CDR3: CASRWGGGDTEAFF
DNA: TGCGCCAGCAGGTGGGGAGGGGGTGACACTGAAGCTTTCTTT
D: .
V: TRBV5-1
size: .
J: TRBJ1-1
length: 14

CDR3: CASSELAGDNEQFF
DNA: TGCGCCAGCAGTGAGTTAGCGGGGGACAATGAGCAGTTCTTC
D: TRBD2
V: TRBV10-2
size: few
J: TRBJ2-1
length: 14

CDR3: CAISEGPHKGETQYF
DNA: TGTGCCATCAGTGAAGGCCCCCATAAGGGAGAGACCCAGTACTTC
D: .
V: TRBV10-3
size: many
J: TRBJ2-5
length: 15

CDR3: CSGAAVAKNIQYF
DNA: TGCAGTGGGGCAGCGGTAGCCAAAAACATTCAGTACTTC
D: .
V: TRBV20-1
size: many
J: TRBJ2-4
length: 13

CDR3: CVSSPRQGALGNTIYF
DNA: TGCGTCAGCAGCCCACGACAGGGGGCTCTTGGAAACACCATATATTTT
D: TRBD1
V: TRBV4-1
size: .
J: TRBJ1-3
length: 16

CDR3: CASSLGSGLPGGLDGYTF
DNA: TGTGCCAGCAGCTTAGGATCGGGCCTCCCTGGGGGCCTTGATGGCTACACCTTC
D: .
V: TRBV7-2
size: few
J: TRBJ1-2
length: 18

CDR3: CSATTGELFF
DNA: TGCAGTGCTACTACCGGGGAGCTGTTTTTT
D: .
V: TRBV20-1
size: .
J: TRBJ2-2
length: 10

CDR3: CATRSGGSTDTQYF
DNA: TGTGCCACCCGTAGTGGGGGTAGCACAGATACGCAGTATTTT
D: .
V: TRBV24-1
size: few
J: TRBJ2-3
length: 14

CDR3: CASSPGPETQYF
DNA: TGTGCCAGCAGTCCAGGGCCAGAGACCCAGTACTTC
D: .
V: TRBV18
size: many
J: TRBJ2-5
length: 12

CDR3: CASSPDTAGGYTF
DNA: TGTGCCAGCAGCCCCGACACCGCCGGTGGCTACACCTTC
D: .
V: TRBV6-5
size: few
J: TRBJ1-2
length: 13

CDR3: CASRNSGTVYEQYF
DNA: TGTGCCAGCAGAAATTCCGGGACAGTCTACGAGCAGTACTTC
D: TRBD1
V: TRBV28
size: many
J: TRBJ2-7
length: 14

CDR3: CTSSLDTTGELFF
DNA: TGTACCAGCAGCTTAGACACCACCGGGGAGCTGTTTTTT
D: .
V: TRBV11-2
size: .
J: TRBJ2-2
length: 13

CDR3: CASALGGASTDTQYF
DNA: TGTGCTAGTGCCTTGGGAGGGGCTAGCACAGATACGCAGTATTTT
D: TRBD2
V: TRBV12-5
size: .
J: TRBJ2-3
length: 15

CDR3: CAGSQSGIYEQYF
DNA: TGTGCCGGCTCTCAGTCAGGGATCTACGAGCAGTACTTC
D: .
V: TRBV6-5
size: .
J: TRBJ2-7
length: 13

CDR3: CSAETGTSGEDTQYF
DNA: TGCAGTGCTGAAACCGGGACTAGCGGGGAAGATACGCAGTATTTT
D: TRBD2
V: TRBV20-1
size: .
J: TRBJ2-3
length: 15

CDR3: CSARDPRGPYNEQFF
DNA: TGCAGTGCTAGAGATCCCCGGGGGCCTTACAATGAGCAGTTCTTC
D: .
V: TRBV20-1
size: .
J: TRBJ2-1
length: 15

CDR3: CAGSLAASTYNEQFF
DNA: TGCGCCGGCAGCTTGGCGGCTAGTACCTACAATGAGCAGTTCTTC
D: .
V: TRBV5-1
size: few
J: TRBJ2-1
length: 15

CDR3: CASSLARVGRGYTF
DNA: TGTGCCAGCAGCTTAGCGCGGGTAGGGCGAGGCTACACCTTC
D: .
V: TRBV7-2
size: few
J: TRBJ1-2
length: 14

CDR3: CAWRSGTSGYNEQFF
DNA: TGTGCCTGGAGATCTGGGACTAGCGGCTACAATGAGCAGTTCTTC
D: TRBD2
V: TRBV30
size: .
J: TRBJ2-1
length: 15